Sequencing of this T cell receptor beta chain was carried out in a study of blood T cell repertoires in COVID-19. Study-level information: Sites in the United States, Italy and Spain provided acute and convalescent COVID-19 samples. Nucleic acid was either cDNA or gDNA, and it came from T cells, B-cell-depleted T cells, or PBMCs.

CDR1 is LNHDA and CDR2 is SQIVND in the germline V gene (reference sequence). The CDR3 extends over 15 amino acids. Between the trimmed V and J ends, which lost 6 bases and 6 bases, there was a span of 17 bases. Original analysis: By means of reference gene primer amplification, nucleated cell counts were estimated. Profiled with immunoSEQ multiplex PCR; TCRdb holds only in-frame clones, not every one. That table furnishes V, J and clone size, whereas the DNA furnished D and trimming. This repertoire shows 150,000 to 200,000 clones, around nine tenths found once; its top ten account for approximately 4%.

Sequencing was performed on peripheral blood. The clonotype was recovered from a man between 18 and 35 years old with active or convalescent COVID-19. The V and J genes are TRBV19 and TRBJ2-2; tentatively, D is TRBD1 (6 bases). The chain's CDR3 is CASRRGRGFSGELFF. In DNA, the CDR3 is TGTGCCAGTAGGAGGGGCAGGGGTTTTTCCGGGGAGCTGTTTTTT.